This entry is about one T cell receptor (beta chain). Sequencing used immunoSEQ multiplex PCR; TCRdb keeps in-frame clones, though not all of them. The sample has about 130,000 clones; 75% to 95% are singletons. Trimming pared 3 bases from V and 6 bases from J, leaving 9 bases between. The CDR3 loop spans 12 amino acids. These data belong to a study of control samples from healthy donors and cancer patients. The sequenced sample consisted of blood. The TCR sequence derives from a man aged 18 to 35 in good health. This rearrangement joins TRBV12-3 or TRBV12-4 to TRBJ2-7; D is unclear. CDR3 sequence: CASSFSHFEQYF. CDR3 nucleotides: TGTGCCAGCAGTTTTTCCCACTTCGAGCAGTACTTC.